The next 5 T cell receptor beta chains were all read from a single sample in a study of Graves' ophthalmopathy and Graves' hyperthyroidism. The study amplified TCR beta CDR3 regions using RNA transcripts. First-round RT-PCR employed HTBI primers, with a second-round multiplex PCR after it. TCRdb redid the calling of the multiplex PCR reads with MiXCR, one entry per CDR3 protein. This sample has 680,000 or so distinct CDR3 sequences; around a fifth occur once, and the top ten carry around 6.9%. The sequenced sample was peripheral blood. Receptors were obtained from a young woman with stable Graves' hyperthyroidism. Some clones in this sample may be carry-over from other donors' samples.

This clonotype was recorded many times. The V and J genes are TRBV28 and TRBJ1-5; no firm D call. V was clipped by 5 bases and J by 0 bases, with 11 bases between them. This CDR3 contains 15 residues. Germline CDR1 MDHEN, CDR2 SYDVKM. CDR3 sequence reads: CASSRTRHSNQPQHF. CDR3 in DNA: TGTGCCAGCAGTCGGACCAGACATAGCAATCAGCCCCAGCATTTT.

Points on this clonotype: It is unclear where the CDR3 begins or ends on the DNA, so no DNA is shown, and the CDR3 is as TCRdb lists it. The chain recombines TRBV5-1 with TRBJ2-7. Counting both end residues, the CDR3 totals 16 amino acids. The germline CDR1 and CDR2 sequences are SGHRS and YFSETQ. The CDR3 sequence is CASSLVSLDSTYEQYF.

This clonotype was counted at least ten times. As DNA, the CDR3 is TGTGCCACCCAGGGCTATAGCAATCAGCCCCAGCATTTT. This translates into CATQGYSNQPQHF. The chain has TRBV10-3 and TRBJ1-5, with TRBD1 as a possible D gene (5 bases). CDR3 length equals 13 residues. V was pared by 10 bases and J by 0 bases, with 10 bases between. CDR1 ENHRY and CDR2 SYGVKD come from the germline V gene.

There are many counts of this clonotype. This chain connects TRBV6-1 to TRBJ1-2; tentative D call: TRBD1 (6 bases). V was clipped by 7 bases and J by 8 bases, with 17 bases between them. This CDR3 contains 13 residues. The germline V gene encodes CDR1 MNHNS and CDR2 SASEGT. CDR3 in DNA: TGTGCCAGCACCAACCCGGGACACCCAGGCTACACCTTC. Translation: CASTNPGHPGYTF.

This clonotype was seen more than once but under ten times. The V gene is TRBV20-1, the J gene TRBJ1-1; D might be TRBD1 (5 bases). In germline, CDR1 is DFQATT, CDR2 SNEGSKA (reference sequence). The CDR3 is 13 amino acids. The germline V and J ends were trimmed by 6 bases and 4 bases, with 15 bases remaining between them. CDR3 sequence: CSAPGRRFTEAFF. CDR3 in DNA: TGCAGTGCCCCGGGACGGAGATTCACTGAAGCTTTCTTT.